This TCR beta chain was sequenced for a study of cytomegalovirus exposure and HLA in healthy donors. Whole-study context: From roughly 180 million T cells, an earlier analysis saw approximately 110 million unique TCR beta sequences.

Findings of the study overall: Reports described diagnosis of cytomegalovirus status by the classifier as highly specific and sensitive. Most TCR sequences were seen very rarely across donors, but some public TCRs occurred in many. HLA alleles were associated with 18,000 or so TCR beta sequences in a later analysis at 0.05 false discovery rate.

As concerns this clone: Its antigen is not known.

This PCR relied on a set of 60 Vbeta primers and 13 Jbeta primers. Measured with immunoSEQ multiplex PCR; TCRdb has only the in-frame clones, and not every one. Counted here are roughly 130,000 clones, approximately 85% occurring once; the ten biggest clones make up about 1.5%. The CDR3 length is 15 residues. CDR1 is SGHRS, CDR2 YFSETQ, per germline. V was pared by 4 bases and J by 7 bases, with 5 bases of the junction left unmatched. This TCR came from a boy between 10 and 17 years old in good health and CMV-seronegative. Material for sequencing was PBMCs. The rearrangement links TRBV5-1 to TRBJ2-7; 16 nucleotides agree with TRBD2. CDR3 sequence (DNA): TGCGCCAGCAGCCCGGGACTAGCGGGGGGGGTAGAGCAGTACTTC. Translating gives CASSPGLAGGVEQYF.